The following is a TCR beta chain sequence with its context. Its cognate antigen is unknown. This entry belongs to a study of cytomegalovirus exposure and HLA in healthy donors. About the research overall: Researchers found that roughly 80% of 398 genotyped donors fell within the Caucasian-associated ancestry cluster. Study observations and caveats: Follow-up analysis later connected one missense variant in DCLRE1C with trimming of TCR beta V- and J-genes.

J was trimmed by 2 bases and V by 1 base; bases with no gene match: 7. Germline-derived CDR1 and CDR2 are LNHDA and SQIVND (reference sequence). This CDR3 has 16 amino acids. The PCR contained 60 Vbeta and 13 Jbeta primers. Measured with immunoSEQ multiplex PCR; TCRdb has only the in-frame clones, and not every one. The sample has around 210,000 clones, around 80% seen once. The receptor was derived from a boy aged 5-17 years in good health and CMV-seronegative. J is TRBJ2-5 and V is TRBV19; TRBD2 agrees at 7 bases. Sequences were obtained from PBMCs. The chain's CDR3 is CASSIGASGQQETQYF. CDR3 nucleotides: TGTGCCAGTAGTATAGGAGCTAGCGGCCAACAAGAGACCCAGTACTTC.